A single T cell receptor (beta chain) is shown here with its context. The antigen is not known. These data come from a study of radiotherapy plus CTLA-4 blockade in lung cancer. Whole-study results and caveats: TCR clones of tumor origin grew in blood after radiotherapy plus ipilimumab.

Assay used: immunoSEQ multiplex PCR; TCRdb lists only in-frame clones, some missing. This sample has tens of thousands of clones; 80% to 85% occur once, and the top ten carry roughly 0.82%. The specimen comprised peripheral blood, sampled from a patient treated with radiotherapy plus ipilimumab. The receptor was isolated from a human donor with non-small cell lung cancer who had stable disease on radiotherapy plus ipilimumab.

CDR3 region: CASSGASGGATEAFF. CDR3 sequence (DNA): TGTGCCAGCAGCGGCGCATCTGGGGGAGCCACTGAAGCTTTCTTT. The chain joins TRBV9 to TRBJ1-1, with D perhaps matching TRBD1 (5 bases). The V gene lost 3 bases and the J gene lost 4 bases, with 16 bases spanning the gap. CDR1 and CDR2 from the germline V gene are SGDLS and YYNGEE. The CDR3 length is 15 residues. The whole variable domain, remainder taken from reference TRBV9 and TRBJ1-1, is DSGVTQTPKHLITATGQRVTLRCSPRSGDLSVYWYQQSLDQGLQFLIQYYNGEERAKGNILERFSAQQFPDLHSELNLSSLELGDSALYFCASSGASGGATEAFFGQGTRLTVV.